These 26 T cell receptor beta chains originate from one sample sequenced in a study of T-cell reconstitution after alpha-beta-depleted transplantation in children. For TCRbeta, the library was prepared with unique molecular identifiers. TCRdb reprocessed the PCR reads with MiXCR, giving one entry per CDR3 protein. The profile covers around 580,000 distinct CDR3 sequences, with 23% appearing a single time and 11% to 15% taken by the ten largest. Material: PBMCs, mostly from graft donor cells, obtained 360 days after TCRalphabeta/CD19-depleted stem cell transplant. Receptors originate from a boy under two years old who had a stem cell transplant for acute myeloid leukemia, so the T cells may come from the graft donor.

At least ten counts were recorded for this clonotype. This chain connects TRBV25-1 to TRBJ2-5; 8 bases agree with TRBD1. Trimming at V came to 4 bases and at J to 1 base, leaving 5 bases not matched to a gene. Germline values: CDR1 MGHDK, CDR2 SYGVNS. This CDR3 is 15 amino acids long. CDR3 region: CASSANRGIQETQYF. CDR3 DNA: TGTGCCAGCAGTGCGAACAGGGGGATCCAAGAGACCCAGTACTTC. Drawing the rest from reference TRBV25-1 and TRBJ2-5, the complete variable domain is EADIYQTPRYLVIGTGKKITLECSQTMGHDKMYWYQQDPGMELHLIHYSYGVNSTEKGDLSSESTVSRIRTEHFPLTLESARPSHTSQYLCASSANRGIQETQYFGPGTRLLVL.

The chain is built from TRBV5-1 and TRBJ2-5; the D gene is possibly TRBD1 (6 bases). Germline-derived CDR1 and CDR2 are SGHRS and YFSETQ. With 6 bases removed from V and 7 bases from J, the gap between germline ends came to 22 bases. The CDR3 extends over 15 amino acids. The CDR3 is CASIMKTGPLGTQYF. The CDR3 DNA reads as TGCGCCAGCATCATGAAGACAGGCCCTTTAGGGACCCAGTACTTC.

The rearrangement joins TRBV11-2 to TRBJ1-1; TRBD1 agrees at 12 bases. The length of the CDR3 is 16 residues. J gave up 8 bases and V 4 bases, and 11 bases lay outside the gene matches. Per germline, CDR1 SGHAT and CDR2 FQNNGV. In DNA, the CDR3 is TGTGCCAGCAGCTCTCGGGACAGGGGGCGCGGAAGGGAAGCTTTCTTT. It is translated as CASSSRDRGRGREAFF.

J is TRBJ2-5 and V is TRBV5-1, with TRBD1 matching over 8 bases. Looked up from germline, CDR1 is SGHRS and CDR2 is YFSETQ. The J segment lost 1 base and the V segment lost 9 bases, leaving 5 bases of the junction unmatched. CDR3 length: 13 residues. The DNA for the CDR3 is TGCGCCACCTCGACAGGGGTCCAAGAGACCCAGTACTTC. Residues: CATSTGVQETQYF.

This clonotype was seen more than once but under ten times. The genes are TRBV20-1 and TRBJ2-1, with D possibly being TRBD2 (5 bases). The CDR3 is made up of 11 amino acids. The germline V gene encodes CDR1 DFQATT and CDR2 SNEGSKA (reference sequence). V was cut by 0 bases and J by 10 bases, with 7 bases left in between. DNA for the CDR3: TGCAGTGCTAGAGAGGAGGAAGAGCAGTTCTTC. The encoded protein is CSAREEEEQFF.

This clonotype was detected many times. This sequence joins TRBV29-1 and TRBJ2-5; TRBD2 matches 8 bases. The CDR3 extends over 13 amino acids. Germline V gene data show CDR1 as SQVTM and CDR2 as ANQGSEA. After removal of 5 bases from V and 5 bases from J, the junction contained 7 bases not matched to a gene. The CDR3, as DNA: TGCAGCGTTCGGGAGGGGCTTGGGGAGACCCAGTACTTC. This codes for CSVREGLGETQYF. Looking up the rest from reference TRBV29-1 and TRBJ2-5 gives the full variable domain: SAVISQKPSRDICQRGTSLTIQCQVDSQVTMMFWYRQQPGQSLTLIATANQGSEATYESGFVIDKFPISRPNLTFSTLTVSNMSPEDSSIYLCSVREGLGETQYFGPGTRLLVL.

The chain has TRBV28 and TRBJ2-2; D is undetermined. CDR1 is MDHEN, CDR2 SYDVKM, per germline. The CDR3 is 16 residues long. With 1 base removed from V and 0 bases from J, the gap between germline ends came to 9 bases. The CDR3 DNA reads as TGTGCCAGCAGTTTATATGACTCTGCGAACACCGGGGAGCTGTTTTTT. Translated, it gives CASSLYDSANTGELFF.

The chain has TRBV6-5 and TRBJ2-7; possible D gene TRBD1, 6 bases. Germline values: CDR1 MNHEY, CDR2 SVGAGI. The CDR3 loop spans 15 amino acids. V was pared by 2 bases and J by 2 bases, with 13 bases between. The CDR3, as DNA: TGTGCCAGCAGTTACGATACAAAGGGGGCCTACGAGCAGTACTTC. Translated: CASSYDTKGAYEQYF.

CDR3 in DNA: TGCAGTGCTAGAGGTTGGGACAGGGGGCGATTAAACAATGAGCAGTTCTTC. This encodes CSARGWDRGRLNNEQFF. The chain is built from TRBV20-1 and TRBJ2-1, with 12 bases identical to TRBD1. Unmatched junction bases numbered 9, after V lost 1 base and J lost 5 bases. CDR1 is DFQATT, CDR2 SNEGSKA, per germline (reference sequence). CDR3 length: 17 amino acids.

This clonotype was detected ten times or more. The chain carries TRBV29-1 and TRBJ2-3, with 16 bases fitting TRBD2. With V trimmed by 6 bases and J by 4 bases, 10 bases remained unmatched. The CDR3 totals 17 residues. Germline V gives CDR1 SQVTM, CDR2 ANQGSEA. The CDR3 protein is CSVAGGTSGGASDTQYF. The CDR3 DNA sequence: TGCAGCGTAGCCGGTGGGACTAGCGGGGGGGCATCAGATACGCAGTATTTT.

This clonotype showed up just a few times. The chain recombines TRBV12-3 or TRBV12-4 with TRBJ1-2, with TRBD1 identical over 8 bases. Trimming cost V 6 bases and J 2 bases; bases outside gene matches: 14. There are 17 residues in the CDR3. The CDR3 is CASSTIRQGAGNYGYTF. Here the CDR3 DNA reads TGTGCCAGCAGCACCATTCGCCAGGGGGCTGGCAACTATGGCTACACCTTC.

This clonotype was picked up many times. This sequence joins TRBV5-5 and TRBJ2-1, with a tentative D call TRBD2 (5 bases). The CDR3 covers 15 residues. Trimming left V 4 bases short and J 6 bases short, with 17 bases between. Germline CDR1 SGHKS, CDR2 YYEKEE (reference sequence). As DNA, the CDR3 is TGTGCCAGCAGCATTGGCCTTACTAGTGTCAATGAGCAGTTCTTC. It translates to CASSIGLTSVNEQFF.

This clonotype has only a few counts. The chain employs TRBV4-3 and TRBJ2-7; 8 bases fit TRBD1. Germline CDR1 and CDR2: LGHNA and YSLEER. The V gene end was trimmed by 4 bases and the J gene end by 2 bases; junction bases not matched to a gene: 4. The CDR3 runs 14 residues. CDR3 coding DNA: TGCGCCAGCAGCCGGGACAGGTCCCCCTACGAGCAGTACTTC. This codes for CASSRDRSPYEQYF.

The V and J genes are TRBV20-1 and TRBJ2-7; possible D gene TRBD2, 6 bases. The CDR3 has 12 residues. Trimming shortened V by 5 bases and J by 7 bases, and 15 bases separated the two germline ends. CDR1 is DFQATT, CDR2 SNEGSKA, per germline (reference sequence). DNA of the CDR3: TGCAGTGCTGGGCGGGGACGGGGAGAGCAGTACTTC. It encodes CSAGRGRGEQYF.

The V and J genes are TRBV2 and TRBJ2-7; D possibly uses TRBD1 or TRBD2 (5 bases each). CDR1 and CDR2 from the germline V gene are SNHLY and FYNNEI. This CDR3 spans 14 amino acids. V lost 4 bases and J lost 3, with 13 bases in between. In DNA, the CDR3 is TGTGCCAGCAGTGGCGGGCGGCAGGGCTACGAGCAGTACTTC. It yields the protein CASSGGRQGYEQYF.

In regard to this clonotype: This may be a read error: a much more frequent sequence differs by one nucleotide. The CDR3, as DNA: TGTGCCAGCAGTTACGCAGAAAGCGCGGCAAGCTCCTACGAGCAGTACTTC. Its translation is CASSYAESAASSYEQYF. This rearrangement joins TRBV6-2 or TRBV6-3 to TRBJ2-7; D remains unclear. This CDR3 contains 17 residues. CDR1 is MNHEY, CDR2 SVGEGT, per germline. V was trimmed by 2 bases and J by 0 bases, leaving 17 bases between them.

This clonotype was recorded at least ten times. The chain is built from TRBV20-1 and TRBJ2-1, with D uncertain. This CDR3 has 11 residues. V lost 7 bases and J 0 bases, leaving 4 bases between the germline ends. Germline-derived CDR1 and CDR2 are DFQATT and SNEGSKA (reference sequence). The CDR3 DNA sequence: TGCAGTGAGGTCTCCTACAATGAGCAGTTCTTC. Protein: CSEVSYNEQFF.

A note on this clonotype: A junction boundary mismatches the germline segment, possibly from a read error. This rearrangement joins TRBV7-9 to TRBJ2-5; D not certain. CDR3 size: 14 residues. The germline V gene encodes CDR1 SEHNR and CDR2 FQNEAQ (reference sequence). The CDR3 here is CATAGTNNQKTQYF. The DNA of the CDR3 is TGTGCTACAGCCGGAACTAACAACCAAAAGACCCAGTACTTC.

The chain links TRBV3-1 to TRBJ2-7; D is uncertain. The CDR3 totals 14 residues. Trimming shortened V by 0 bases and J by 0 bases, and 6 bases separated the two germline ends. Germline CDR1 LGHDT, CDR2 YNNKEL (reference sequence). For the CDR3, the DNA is TGTGCCAGCAGCCAAGATACGGACTCCTACGAGCAGTACTTC. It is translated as CASSQDTDSYEQYF.

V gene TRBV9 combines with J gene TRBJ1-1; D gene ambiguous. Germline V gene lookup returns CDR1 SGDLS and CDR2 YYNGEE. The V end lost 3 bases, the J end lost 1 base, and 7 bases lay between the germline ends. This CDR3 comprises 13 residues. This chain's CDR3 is CASSDTGNTEAFF. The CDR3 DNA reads TGTGCCAGCAGCGATACTGGGAACACTGAAGCTTTCTTT.

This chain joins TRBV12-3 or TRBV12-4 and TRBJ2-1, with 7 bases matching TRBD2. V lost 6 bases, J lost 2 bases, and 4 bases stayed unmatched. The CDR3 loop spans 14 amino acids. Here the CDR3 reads CASRRTSPYNEQFF. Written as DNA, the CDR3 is TGTGCCAGCAGGAGGACTAGTCCCTACAATGAGCAGTTCTTC.

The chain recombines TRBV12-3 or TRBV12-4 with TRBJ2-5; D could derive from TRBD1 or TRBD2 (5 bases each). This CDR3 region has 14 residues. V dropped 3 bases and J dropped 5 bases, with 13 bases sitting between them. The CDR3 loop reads CASSFSNWGETQYF. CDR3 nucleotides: TGTGCCAGCAGTTTTTCCAATTGGGGGGAGACCCAGTACTTC.

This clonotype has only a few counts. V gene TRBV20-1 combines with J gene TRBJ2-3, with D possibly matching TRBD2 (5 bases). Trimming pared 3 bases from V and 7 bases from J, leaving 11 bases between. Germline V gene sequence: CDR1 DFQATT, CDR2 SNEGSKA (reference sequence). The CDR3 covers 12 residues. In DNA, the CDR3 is TGCAGTGCTAGGACGGAGGCTAATACGCAGTATTTT. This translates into CSARTEANTQYF.

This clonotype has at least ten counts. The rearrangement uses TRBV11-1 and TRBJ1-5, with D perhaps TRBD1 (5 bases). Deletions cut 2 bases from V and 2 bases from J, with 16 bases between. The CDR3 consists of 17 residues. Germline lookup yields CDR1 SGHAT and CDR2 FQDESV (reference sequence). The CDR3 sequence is CASSLSTGETGNQPQHF. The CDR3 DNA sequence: TGTGCCAGCAGCTTAAGCACAGGCGAGACGGGCAATCAGCCCCAGCATTTT.

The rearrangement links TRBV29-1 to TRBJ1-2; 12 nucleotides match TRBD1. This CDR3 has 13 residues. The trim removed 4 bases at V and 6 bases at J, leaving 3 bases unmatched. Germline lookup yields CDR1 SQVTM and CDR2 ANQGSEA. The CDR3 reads CSVVGTGGDGYTF. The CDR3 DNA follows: TGCAGCGTTGTGGGGACAGGGGGCGATGGCTACACCTTC.

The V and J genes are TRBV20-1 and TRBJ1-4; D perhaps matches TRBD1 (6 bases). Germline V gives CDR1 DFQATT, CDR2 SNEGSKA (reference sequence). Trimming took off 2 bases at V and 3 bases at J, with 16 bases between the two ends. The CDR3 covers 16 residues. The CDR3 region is CSARLVMGASNEKLFF. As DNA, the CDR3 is TGCAGTGCTAGACTGGTTATGGGGGCGTCTAATGAAAAACTGTTTTTT.